This TCR beta chain was sequenced for a study of OX40 agonist ivuxolimab in advanced cancers. In the study overall: The dose of intravenous ivuxolimab that patients received every 2 weeks ranged from 0.01 to 10 mg/kg.

The table came from immunoSEQ multiplex PCR; TCRdb's copy has only in-frame clones and leaves some out. Of approximately 74,000 clones in the sample, over 75% were seen once. Source: CD4+ or CD8+ T cells sorted from blood, taken in a trial of the OX40 agonist ivuxolimab. The clonotype originates from an adult with an advanced solid tumor such as melanoma, head and neck, liver or kidney cancer.

The CDR3 DNA reads TGTGCCAGTAACCCAGCGGTCCAGAGCAATGAGCAGTTCTTC. Protein sequence: CASNPAVQSNEQFF. V gene TRBV19 combines with J gene TRBJ2-1, with D perhaps TRBD2 (5 bases). In germline, CDR1 is LNHDA, CDR2 SQIVND (reference sequence). Trimming left V 7 bases short and J 6 bases short, with 16 bases between. CDR3 size: 14 residues. Full variable domain (rest looked up from reference TRBV19 and TRBJ2-1): DGGITQSPKYLFRKEGQNVTLSCEQNLNHDAMYWYRQDPGQGLRLIYYSQIVNDFQKGDIAEGYSVSREKKESFPLTVTSAQKNPTAFYLCASNPAVQSNEQFFGPGTRLTVL.